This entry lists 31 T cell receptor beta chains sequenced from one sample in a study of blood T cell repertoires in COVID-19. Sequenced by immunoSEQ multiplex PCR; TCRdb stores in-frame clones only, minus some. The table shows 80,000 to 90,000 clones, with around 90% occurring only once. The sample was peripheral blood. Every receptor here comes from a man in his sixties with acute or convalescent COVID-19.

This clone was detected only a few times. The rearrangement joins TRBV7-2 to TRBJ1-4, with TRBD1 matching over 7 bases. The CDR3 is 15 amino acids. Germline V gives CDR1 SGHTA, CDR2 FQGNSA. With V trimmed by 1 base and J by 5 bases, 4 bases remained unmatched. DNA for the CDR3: TGTGCCAGCAGCTTAGGAGGGACAGTGAATGAAAAACTGTTTTTT. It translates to CASSLGGTVNEKLFF.

The CDR3 nucleotides read TGTGGTGGGGAGACTAATGAAAAACTGTTTTTT. Its protein product is CGGETNEKLFF. V usage is TRBV30 and J usage is TRBJ1-4, with D unresolved. Germline values: CDR1 GTSNPN, CDR2 SVGIG (reference sequence). The CDR3 is 11 residues long. Supplemented by reference TRBV30 and TRBJ1-4, the full variable domain reads SQTIHQWPATLVQPVGSPLSLECTVEGTSNPNLYWYRQAAGRGLQLLFYSVGIGQISSEVPQNLSASRPQDRQFILSSKKLLLSDSGFYLCGGETNEKLFFGSGTQLSVL.

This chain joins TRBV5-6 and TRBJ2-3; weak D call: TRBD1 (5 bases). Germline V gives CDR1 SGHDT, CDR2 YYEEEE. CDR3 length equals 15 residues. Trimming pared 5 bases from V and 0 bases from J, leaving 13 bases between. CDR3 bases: TGTGCCAGCAGTACCCCGACAGTAAGCACAGATACGCAGTATTTT. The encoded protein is CASSTPTVSTDTQYF.

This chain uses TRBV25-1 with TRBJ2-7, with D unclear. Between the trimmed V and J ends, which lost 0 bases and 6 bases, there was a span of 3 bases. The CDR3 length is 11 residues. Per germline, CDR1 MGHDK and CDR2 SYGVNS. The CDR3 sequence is CASSEYGEQYF. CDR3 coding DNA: TGTGCCAGCAGTGAATACGGCGAGCAGTACTTC.

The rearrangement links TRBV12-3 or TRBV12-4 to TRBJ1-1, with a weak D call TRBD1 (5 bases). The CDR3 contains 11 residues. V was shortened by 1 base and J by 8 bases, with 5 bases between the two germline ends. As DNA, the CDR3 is TGTGCCAGCAGTTTAGGACAGGAAGCTTTCTTT. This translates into CASSLGQEAFF.

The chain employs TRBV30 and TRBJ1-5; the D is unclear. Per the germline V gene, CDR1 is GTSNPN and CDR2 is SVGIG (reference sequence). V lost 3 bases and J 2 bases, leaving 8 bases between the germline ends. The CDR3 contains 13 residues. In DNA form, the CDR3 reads TGTGCCTGGAGCGACACACGCAATCAGCCCCAGCATTTT. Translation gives CAWSDTRNQPQHF.

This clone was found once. For the CDR3, the DNA is TGTGCCAGTAGTATCGGATCGGGAAAATACGAGCAGTACTTC. Translating gives CASSIGSGKYEQYF. The rearrangement joins TRBV19 to TRBJ2-7; TRBD2 is a possible D gene (5 bases). Per germline, CDR1 LNHDA and CDR2 SQIVND (reference sequence). The CDR3 sequence is 14 residues long. Between the trimmed V and J ends, which lost 3 bases and 4 bases, there was a span of 13 bases.

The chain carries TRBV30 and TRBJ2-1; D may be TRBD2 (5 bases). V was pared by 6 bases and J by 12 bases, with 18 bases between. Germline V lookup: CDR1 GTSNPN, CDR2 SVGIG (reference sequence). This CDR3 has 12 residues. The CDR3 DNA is TGTGCCTGCCCCAAAGGGCTAGCAGGGCAGTTCTTC. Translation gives CACPKGLAGQFF.

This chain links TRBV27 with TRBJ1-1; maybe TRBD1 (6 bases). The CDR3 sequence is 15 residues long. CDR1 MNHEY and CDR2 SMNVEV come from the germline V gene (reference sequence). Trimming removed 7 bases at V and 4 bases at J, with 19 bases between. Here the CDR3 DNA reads TGTGCCAGCAAGAACGAGTTTCAGGGGATCACTGAAGCTTTCTTT. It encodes CASKNEFQGITEAFF.

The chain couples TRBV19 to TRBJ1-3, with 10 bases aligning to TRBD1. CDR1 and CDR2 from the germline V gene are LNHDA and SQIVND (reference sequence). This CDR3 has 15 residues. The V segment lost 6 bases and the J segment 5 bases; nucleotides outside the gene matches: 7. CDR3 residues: CASRVGQGDRNTIYF. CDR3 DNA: TGTGCCAGTAGGGTTGGACAGGGGGACAGAAACACCATATATTTT.

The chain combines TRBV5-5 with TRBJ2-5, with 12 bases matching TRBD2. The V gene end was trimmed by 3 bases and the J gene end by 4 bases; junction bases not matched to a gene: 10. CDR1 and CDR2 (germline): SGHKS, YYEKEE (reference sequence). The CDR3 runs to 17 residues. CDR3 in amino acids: CASSSGLAGLSGETQYF. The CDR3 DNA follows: TGTGCCAGCAGCTCCGGACTAGCGGGGCTCTCAGGAGAGACCCAGTACTTC.

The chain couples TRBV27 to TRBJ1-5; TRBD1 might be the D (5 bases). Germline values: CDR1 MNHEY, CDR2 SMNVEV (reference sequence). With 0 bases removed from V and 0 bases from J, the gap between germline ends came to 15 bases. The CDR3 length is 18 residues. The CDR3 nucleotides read TGTGCCAGCAGTTTATCCCCACCCAGCGGGGCTAGCAATCAGCCCCAGCATTTT. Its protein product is CASSLSPPSGASNQPQHF.

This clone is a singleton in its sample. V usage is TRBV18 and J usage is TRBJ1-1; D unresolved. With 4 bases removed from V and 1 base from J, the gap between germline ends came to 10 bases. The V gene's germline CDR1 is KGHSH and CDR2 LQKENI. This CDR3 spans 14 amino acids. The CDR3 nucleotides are TGTGCCAGCTCACTAGCGCGAGAGAACACTGAAGCTTTCTTT. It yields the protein CASSLARENTEAFF.

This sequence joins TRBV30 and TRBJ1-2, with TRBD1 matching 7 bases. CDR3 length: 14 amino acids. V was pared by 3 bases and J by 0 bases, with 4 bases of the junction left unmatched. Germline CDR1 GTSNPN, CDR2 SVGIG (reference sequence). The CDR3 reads CAWRSTGPNYGYTF. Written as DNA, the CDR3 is TGTGCCTGGAGATCGACAGGGCCTAACTATGGCTACACCTTC.

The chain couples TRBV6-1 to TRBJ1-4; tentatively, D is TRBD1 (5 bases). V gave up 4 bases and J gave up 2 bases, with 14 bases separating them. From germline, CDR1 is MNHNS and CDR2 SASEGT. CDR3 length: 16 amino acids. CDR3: CASSAWAPGTNEKLFF. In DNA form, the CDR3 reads TGTGCCAGCAGTGCCTGGGCGCCAGGGACTAATGAAAAACTGTTTTTT.

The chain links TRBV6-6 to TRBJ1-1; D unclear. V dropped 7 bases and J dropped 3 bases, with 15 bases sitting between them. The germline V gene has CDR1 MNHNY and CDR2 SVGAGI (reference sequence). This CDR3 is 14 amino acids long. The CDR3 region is CASKGRNLDTEAFF. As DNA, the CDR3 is TGTGCCAGCAAAGGGAGGAATTTGGACACTGAAGCTTTCTTT.

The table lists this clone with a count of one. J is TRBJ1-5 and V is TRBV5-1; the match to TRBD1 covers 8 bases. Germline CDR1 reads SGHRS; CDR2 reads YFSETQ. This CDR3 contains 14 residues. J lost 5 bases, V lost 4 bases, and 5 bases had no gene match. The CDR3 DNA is TGCGCCAGCAGCCCCGGGACAGGTCATCAGCCCCAGCATTTT. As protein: CASSPGTGHQPQHF.

This CDR3 reads CAITGDATEAFF. CDR3 bases: TGTGCCATTACAGGGGACGCCACTGAAGCTTTCTTT. The chain uses TRBV30 and TRBJ1-1, with 7 positions matching TRBD1. The CDR3 runs to 12 residues. Germline V gene lookup returns CDR1 GTSNPN and CDR2 SVGIG (reference sequence). The V and J ends lost 8 bases and 4 bases, in that order; junction bases with no gene match: 7.

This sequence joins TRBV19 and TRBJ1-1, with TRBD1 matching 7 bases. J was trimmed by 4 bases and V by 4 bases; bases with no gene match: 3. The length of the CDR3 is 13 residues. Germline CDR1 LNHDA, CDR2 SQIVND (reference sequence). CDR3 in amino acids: CASSTGGRTEAFF. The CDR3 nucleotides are TGTGCCAGTAGTACAGGGGGTCGCACTGAAGCTTTCTTT.

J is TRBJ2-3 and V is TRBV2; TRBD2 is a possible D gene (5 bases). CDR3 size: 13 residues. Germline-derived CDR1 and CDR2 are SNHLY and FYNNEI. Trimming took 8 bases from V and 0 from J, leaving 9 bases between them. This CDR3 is CASRSGSTDTQYF. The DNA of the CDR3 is TGTGCCAGCCGATCGGGGAGCACAGATACGCAGTATTTT.

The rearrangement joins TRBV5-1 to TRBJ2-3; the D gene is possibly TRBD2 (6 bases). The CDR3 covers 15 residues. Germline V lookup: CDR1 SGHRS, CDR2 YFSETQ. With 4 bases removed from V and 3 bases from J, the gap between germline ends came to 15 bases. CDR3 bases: TGCGCCAGCAGCCCGGTGGGACTTCCGACAGATACGCAGTATTTT. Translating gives CASSPVGLPTDTQYF.

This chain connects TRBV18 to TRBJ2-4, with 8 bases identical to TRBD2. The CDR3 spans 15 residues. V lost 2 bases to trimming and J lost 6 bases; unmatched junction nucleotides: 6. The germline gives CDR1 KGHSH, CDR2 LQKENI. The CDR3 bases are TGTGCCAGCTCACCAGGCGGGGGGATCGGAAACATTCAGTACTTC. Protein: CASSPGGGIGNIQYF.

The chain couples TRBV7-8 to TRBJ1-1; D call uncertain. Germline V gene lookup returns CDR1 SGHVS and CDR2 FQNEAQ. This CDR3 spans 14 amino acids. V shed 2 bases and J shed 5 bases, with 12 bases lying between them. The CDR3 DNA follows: TGTGCCAGCAGCTTAATGGGGAGAGGGACTGAAGCTTTCTTT. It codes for CASSLMGRGTEAFF.

The CDR3 reads CASSLGGGGNEKLFF. The DNA of the CDR3 is TGTGCCAGCAGCTTAGGTGGGGGGGGTAATGAAAAACTGTTTTTT. The rearrangement links TRBV7-2 to TRBJ1-4, with D possibly being TRBD1 (5 bases). Trimming stripped 1 base from V and 4 bases from J, with 10 bases between. Germline V gives CDR1 SGHTA, CDR2 FQGNSA. The CDR3 loop spans 15 amino acids.

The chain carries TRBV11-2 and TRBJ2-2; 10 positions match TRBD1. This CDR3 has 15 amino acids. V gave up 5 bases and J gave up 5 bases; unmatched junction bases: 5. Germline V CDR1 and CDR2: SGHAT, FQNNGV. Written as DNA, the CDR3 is TGTGCCAGCAGCCAGACAGGGGGCTCGACCGGGGAGCTGTTTTTT. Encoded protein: CASSQTGGSTGELFF.

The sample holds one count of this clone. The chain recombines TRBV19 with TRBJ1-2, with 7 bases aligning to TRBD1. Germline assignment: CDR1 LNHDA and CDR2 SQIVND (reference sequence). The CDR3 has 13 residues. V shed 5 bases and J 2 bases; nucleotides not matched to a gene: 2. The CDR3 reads CASSAGGNYGYTF. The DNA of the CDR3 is TGTGCCAGTAGTGCAGGGGGGAACTATGGCTACACCTTC.

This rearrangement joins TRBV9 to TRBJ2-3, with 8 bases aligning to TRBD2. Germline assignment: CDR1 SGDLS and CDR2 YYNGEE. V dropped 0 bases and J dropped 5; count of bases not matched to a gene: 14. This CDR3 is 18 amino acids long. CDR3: CASSVGMGGGRIGDTQYF. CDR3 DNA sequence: TGTGCCAGCAGCGTAGGGATGGGCGGGGGGAGGATAGGAGATACGCAGTATTTT.

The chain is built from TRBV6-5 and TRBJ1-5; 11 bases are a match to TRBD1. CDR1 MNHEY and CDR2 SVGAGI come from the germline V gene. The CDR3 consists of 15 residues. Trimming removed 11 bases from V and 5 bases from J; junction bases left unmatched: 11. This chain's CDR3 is CAATLGTGGDQPQHF. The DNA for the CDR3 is TGTGCCGCGACCCTTGGGACAGGGGGAGATCAGCCCCAGCATTTT.

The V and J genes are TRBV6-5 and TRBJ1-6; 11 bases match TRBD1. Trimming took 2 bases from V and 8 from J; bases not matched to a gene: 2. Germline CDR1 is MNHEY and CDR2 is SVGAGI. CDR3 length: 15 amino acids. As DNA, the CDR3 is TGTGCCAGCAGTTACCCGGGACAGGGGGATTCACCCCTCCACTTT. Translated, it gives CASSYPGQGDSPLHF.

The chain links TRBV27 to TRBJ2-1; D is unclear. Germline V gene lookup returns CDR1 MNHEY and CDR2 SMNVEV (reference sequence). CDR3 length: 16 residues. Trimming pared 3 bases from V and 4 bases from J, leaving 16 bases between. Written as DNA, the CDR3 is TGTGCCAGCAGTTTGTCAAGCGCCCTACCTTACAATGAGCAGTTCTTC. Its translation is CASSLSSALPYNEQFF.

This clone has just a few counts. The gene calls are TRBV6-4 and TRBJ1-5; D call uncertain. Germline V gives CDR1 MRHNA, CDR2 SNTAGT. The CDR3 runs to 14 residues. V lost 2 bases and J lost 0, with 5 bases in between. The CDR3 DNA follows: TGTGCCAGCAGTGACACTCTTAGCAATCAGCCCCAGCATTTT. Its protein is CASSDTLSNQPQHF.